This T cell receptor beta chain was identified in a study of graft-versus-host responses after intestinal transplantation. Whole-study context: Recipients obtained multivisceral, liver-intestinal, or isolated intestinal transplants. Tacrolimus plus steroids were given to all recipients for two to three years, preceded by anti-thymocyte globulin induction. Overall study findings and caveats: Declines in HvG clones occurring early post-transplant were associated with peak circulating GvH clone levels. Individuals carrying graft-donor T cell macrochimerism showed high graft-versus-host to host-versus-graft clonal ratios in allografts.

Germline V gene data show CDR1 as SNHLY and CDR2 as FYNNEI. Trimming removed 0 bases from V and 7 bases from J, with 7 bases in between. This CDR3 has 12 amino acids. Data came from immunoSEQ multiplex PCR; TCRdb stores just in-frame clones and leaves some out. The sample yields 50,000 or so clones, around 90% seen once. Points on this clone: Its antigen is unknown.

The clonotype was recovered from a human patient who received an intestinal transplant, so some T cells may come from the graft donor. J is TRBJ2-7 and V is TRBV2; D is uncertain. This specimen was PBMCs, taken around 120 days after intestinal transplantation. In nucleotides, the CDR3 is TGTGCCAGCAGTGAAGCGCTTCCGGAGCAGTACTTC. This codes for CASSEALPEQYF.